The sequence of this TCR beta chain was determined in a study of T cell clonotyping in hematopoietic cell transplantation. Across the study: Cytoreduction preceded collection of pretransplant recipient samples.

The assay was immunoSEQ multiplex PCR, and TCRdb's table has in-frame clones only and misses some. The top ten hold about 5.9% of the sample, which has 25,000 or so clones, approximately 77% seen once. CDR1 SGDLS and CDR2 YYNGEE come from the germline V gene. V lost 7 bases and J lost 2; bases outside the gene matches: 8. This CDR3 region has 15 residues. Study-level results: After transplant, recipient diversity fell while pathologically expanded clonotypes grew through day 180.

Described time point: recipient sample about 28 days before transplant, after cytoreduction. Blood collection times were about day -28 and days 30, 100, 180 posttransplant. This clone is a singleton in its sample. Its target is not known. The chain has TRBV9 and TRBJ2-3, with 9 bases lining up with TRBD1. The sample here was peripheral blood mononuclear cells, taken before stem cell transplant. The clonotype comes from a man aged 45 to 65 with myelodysplastic syndrome. Some clones in this sample may be carry-over from other donors' samples. The CDR3 reads CASSLTGGATDTQYF. The DNA for the CDR3 is TGTGCCAGCTCTTTGACAGGGGGAGCCACAGATACGCAGTATTTT.